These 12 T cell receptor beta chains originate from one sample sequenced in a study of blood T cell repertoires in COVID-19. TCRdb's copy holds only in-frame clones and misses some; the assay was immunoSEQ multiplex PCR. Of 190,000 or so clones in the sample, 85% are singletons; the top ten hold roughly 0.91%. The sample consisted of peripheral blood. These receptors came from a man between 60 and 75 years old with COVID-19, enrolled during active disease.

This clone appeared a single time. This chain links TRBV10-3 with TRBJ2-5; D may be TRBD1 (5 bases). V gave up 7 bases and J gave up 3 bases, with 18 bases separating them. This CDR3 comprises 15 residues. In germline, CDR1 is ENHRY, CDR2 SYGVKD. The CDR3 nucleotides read TGTGCCATCACCAGTGGCCCCACGGACAAAGAGACCCAGTACTTC. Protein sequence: CAITSGPTDKETQYF.

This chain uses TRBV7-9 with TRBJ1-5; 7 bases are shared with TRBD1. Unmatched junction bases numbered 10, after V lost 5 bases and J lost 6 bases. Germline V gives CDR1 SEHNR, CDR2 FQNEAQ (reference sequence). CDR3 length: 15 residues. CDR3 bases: TGTGCCAGCAGCCGAGGAGACAGGGACCGTCAGCCCCAGCATTTT. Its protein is CASSRGDRDRQPQHF.

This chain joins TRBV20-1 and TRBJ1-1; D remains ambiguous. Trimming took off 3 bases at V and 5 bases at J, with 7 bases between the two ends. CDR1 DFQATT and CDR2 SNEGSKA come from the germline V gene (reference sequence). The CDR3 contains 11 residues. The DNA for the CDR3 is TGCAGTGCTAGTCGCAGGACTGAAGCTTTCTTT. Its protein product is CSASRRTEAFF.

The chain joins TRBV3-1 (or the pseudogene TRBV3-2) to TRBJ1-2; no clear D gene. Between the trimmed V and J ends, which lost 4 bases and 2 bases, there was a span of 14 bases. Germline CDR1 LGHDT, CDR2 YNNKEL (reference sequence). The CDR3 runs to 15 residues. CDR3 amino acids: CASSPTPPGNYGYTF. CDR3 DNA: TGTGCCAGCAGCCCTACTCCGCCGGGAAACTATGGCTACACCTTC.

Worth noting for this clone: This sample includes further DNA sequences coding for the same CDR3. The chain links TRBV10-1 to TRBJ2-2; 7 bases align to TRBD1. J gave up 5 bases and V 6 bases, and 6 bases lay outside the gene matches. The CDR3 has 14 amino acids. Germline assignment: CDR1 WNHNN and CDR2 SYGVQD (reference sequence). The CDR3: CASSLGTETGELFF. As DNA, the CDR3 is TGCGCCAGCAGCCTAGGGACAGAGACCGGGGAGCTGTTTTTT.

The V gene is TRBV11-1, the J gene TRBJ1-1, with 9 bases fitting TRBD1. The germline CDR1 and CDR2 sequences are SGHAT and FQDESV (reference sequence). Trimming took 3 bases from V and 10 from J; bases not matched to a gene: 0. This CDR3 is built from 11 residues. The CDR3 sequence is CASSLTGGAFF. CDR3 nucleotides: TGTGCCAGCAGCTTGACAGGGGGAGCTTTCTTT.

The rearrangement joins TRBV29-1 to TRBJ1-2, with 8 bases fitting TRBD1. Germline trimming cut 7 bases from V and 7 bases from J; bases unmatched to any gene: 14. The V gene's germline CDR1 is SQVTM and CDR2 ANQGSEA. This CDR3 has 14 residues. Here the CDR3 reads CSAPGQGASSGYTF. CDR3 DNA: TGCAGCGCCCCGGGGCAGGGGGCGTCCTCTGGCTACACCTTC.

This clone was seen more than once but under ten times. The CDR3 here is CASSQDRVGVVTEAFF. The CDR3 DNA sequence: TGTGCCAGCAGCCAAGATCGGGTGGGTGTGGTCACTGAAGCTTTCTTT. The chain carries TRBV4-2 and TRBJ1-1; D uncertain. Germline CDR1 reads LGHNA; CDR2 reads YNFKEQ. The CDR3 totals 16 residues. V was clipped by 0 bases and J by 4 bases, with 15 bases between them.

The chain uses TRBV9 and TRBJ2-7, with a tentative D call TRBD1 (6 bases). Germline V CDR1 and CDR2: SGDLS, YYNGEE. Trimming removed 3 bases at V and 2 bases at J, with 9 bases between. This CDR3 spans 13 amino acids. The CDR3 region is CASSGTAPYEQYF. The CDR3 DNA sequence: TGTGCCAGCAGCGGGACAGCGCCCTACGAGCAGTACTTC.

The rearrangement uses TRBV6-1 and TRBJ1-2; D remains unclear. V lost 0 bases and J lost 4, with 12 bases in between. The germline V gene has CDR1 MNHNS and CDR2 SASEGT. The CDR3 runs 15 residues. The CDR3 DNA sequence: TGTGCCAGCAGTGAAGCGGGCCGCTTGGGCTATGGCTACACCTTC. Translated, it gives CASSEAGRLGYGYTF.

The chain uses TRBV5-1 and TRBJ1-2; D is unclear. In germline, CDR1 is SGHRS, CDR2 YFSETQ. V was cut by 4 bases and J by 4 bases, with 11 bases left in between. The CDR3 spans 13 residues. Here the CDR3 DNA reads TGCGCCAGCAGCGAGGATAAATCCTATGGCTACACCTTC. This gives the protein CASSEDKSYGYTF. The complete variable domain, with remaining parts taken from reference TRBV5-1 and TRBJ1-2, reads KAGVTQTPRYLIKTRGQQVTLSCSPISGHRSVSWYQQTPGQGLQFLFEYFSETQRNKGNFPGRFSGRQFSNSRSEMNVSTLELGDSALYLCASSEDKSYGYTFGSGTRLTVV.

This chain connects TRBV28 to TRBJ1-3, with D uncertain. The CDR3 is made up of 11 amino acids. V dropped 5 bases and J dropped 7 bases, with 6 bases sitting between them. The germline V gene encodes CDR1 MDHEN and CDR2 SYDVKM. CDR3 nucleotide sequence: TGTGCCAGCAGTAGCCGGAACACCATATATTTT. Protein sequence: CASSSRNTIYF.